This T cell receptor (beta chain) comes out of a study of radiation and T cells in renal cell carcinoma. Study results and limitations: Top tumor clonotypes rose in blood 2 weeks post-radiation, then contracted. No pretreatment tumor biopsies were available for baseline clonotypes.

A note on this clone: The antigen remains unidentified.

Unmatched junction bases numbered 6, after V lost 7 bases and J lost 6 bases. This CDR3 is 13 amino acids long. Per germline, CDR1 SNHLY and CDR2 FYNNEI. The time point denotes: baseline pretreatment blood. The treatment is: 15 Gy SBRT to primary tumor, nephrectomy 4 weeks later. The patient's renal cell carcinoma had clear cell pathology. Repertoires were generated with immunoSEQ multiplex PCR, while TCRdb's copy carries only in-frame clones and drops some. Here the sample spans 95,000 to 150,000 clones, roughly four fifths being singletons. The receptor comes from a woman aged 55-70 years with renal cell carcinoma. The chain uses TRBV2 and TRBJ2-7; the match to TRBD1 covers 10 bases. Specimen: blood, collected from a patient whose treatment included radiotherapy and nephrectomy. DNA of the CDR3: TGTGCCAGCATCGGGACAGGGGACCCCGAGCAGTACTTC. Translation: CASIGTGDPEQYF.